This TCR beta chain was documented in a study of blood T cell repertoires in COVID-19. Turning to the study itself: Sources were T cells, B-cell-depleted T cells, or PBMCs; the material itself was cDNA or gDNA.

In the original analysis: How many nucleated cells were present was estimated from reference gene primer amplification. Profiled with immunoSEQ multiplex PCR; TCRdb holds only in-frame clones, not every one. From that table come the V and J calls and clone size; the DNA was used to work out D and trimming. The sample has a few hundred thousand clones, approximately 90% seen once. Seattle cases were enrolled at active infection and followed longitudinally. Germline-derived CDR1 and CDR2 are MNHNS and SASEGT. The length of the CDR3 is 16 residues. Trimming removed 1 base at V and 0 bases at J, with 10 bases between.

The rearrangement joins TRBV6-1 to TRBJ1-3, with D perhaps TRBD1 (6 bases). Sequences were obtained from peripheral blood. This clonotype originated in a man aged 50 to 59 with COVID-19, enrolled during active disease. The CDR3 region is CASSEDRAFSGNTIYF. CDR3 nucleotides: TGTGCCAGCAGTGAAGACAGGGCCTTCTCTGGAAACACCATATATTTT.